Below, 27 T cell receptor beta chains from the same sample are listed, as sequenced in a study of cytomegalovirus exposure and HLA in healthy donors. A multiplex PCR was run with 60 Vbeta primers and 13 Jbeta primers. This table comes from immunoSEQ multiplex PCR, and its TCRdb copy is limited to in-frame clones, with some not included. The table lists 100,000 to 150,000 clones, around 74% of them singletons. Sequenced material: PBMCs. The receptors were gathered from a male donor in good health and CMV-seronegative.

V usage is TRBV27 and J usage is TRBJ2-4; unclear D gene. Trimming took 3 bases from V and 2 from J, leaving 5 bases between them. CDR1 MNHEY and CDR2 SMNVEV come from the germline V gene (reference sequence). The CDR3 spans 13 residues. The CDR3 DNA sequence: TGTGCCAGCAGTTTTTCAACCAAAAACATTCAGTACTTC. Its translation is CASSFSTKNIQYF.

The rearrangement links TRBV28 to TRBJ1-1; D is ambiguous. The CDR3 length is 14 residues. The V end lost 3 bases, the J end lost 4 bases, and 12 bases lay between the germline ends. Germline values: CDR1 MDHEN, CDR2 SYDVKM. CDR3 sequence: CASSFWQEGTEAFF. CDR3 DNA: TGTGCCAGCAGTTTTTGGCAGGAGGGCACTGAAGCTTTCTTT.

The chain employs TRBV7-9 and TRBJ1-1; TRBD1 aligns across 7 bases. The CDR3 runs to 14 residues. V was clipped by 5 bases and J by 0 bases; unmatched bases: 3. CDR1 is SEHNR, CDR2 FQNEAQ, per germline (reference sequence). CDR3 in DNA: TGTGCCAGCAGCCAGGGGGTCTTGAACACTGAAGCTTTCTTT. Residues: CASSQGVLNTEAFF.

This clone was seen a few times. The chain employs TRBV7-9 and TRBJ2-1, with a possible D match to TRBD2 (5 bases). The germline V and J ends were trimmed by 4 bases and 0 bases, with 13 bases remaining between them. Germline loops: CDR1 SEHNR, CDR2 FQNEAQ (reference sequence). The CDR3 contains 16 residues. CDR3 sequence (DNA): TGTGCCAGCAGCTCCGCGGGCGCGAGCTCCTACAATGAGCAGTTCTTC. This encodes CASSSAGASSYNEQFF.

V gene TRBV6-4 combines with J gene TRBJ2-2; 9 bases match TRBD2. J was trimmed by 7 bases and V by 0 bases; bases with no gene match: 9. The germline V gene encodes CDR1 MRHNA and CDR2 SNTAGT. The CDR3 extends over 17 amino acids. Here the CDR3 DNA reads TGTGCCAGCAGTGACTCTGCGCGGGAGGGCCCGGGCGGGGAGCTGTTTTTT. This gives the protein CASSDSAREGPGGELFF.

Turning to this clone: The junction differs from germline at one of its ends, possibly a read error. This chain uses TRBV7-9 with TRBJ2-3, with 12 bases identical to TRBD2. CDR1 and CDR2 (germline): SEHNR, FQNEAQ (reference sequence). CDR3 length: 18 amino acids. The CDR3 sequence: CSSSYPPRLAGVADTQYF. The CDR3 DNA sequence: TGTTCCAGCAGCTACCCCCCTCGACTAGCGGGAGTTGCAGATACGCAGTATTTT.

The chain recombines TRBV5-5 with TRBJ2-1, with D possibly being TRBD2 (6 bases). Trimming pared 3 bases from V and 2 bases from J, leaving 12 bases between. In germline, CDR1 is SGHKS, CDR2 YYEKEE (reference sequence). The CDR3 runs to 15 residues. The CDR3 protein is CASSSLAEPYNEQFF. The CDR3 DNA sequence: TGTGCCAGCAGCTCTTTAGCGGAGCCCTACAATGAGCAGTTCTTC.

J is TRBJ2-2 and V is TRBV7-2; 10 bases line up with TRBD1. Germline trimming cut 5 bases from V and 7 bases from J; bases unmatched to any gene: 7. CDR3 size: 15 residues. CDR1 is SGHTA, CDR2 FQGNSA, per germline. The CDR3 DNA follows: TGTGCCAGCAGCCCAGACAGGGGGCGAGGCGGGGAGCTGTTTTTT. This gives the protein CASSPDRGRGGELFF.

The chain combines TRBV27 with TRBJ2-7; 11 positions agree with TRBD1. CDR1 and CDR2 from the germline V gene are MNHEY and SMNVEV (reference sequence). Trimming took 3 bases from V and 3 from J; bases not matched to a gene: 4. The CDR3 loop spans 15 amino acids. CDR3: CASSFGTGGYYEQYF. The CDR3 region has the DNA TGTGCCAGCAGTTTCGGGACAGGGGGGTACTACGAGCAGTACTTC.

The chain recombines TRBV4-2 with TRBJ2-7; 13 bases fit TRBD2. The CDR3 runs 15 residues. V lost 3 bases and J lost 4; bases outside the gene matches: 3. Germline V CDR1 and CDR2: LGHNA, YNFKEQ. The CDR3 DNA reads as TGTGCCAGCAGCCAGGGGACTAGCGGGGATTACGAGCAGTACTTC. Amino acids: CASSQGTSGDYEQYF.

In DNA form, the CDR3 reads TGTGCCAGCAGCTTGGAATGGAGAGCCCTAGAGACCCAGTACTTC. This gives the protein CASSLEWRALETQYF. The V call is TRBV5-8, the J call TRBJ2-5, with D unresolved. Germline V CDR1 and CDR2: SGHTS, YDEGEE. This CDR3 is built from 15 residues. Trimming left V 0 bases short and J 4 bases short, with 13 bases between.

The chain carries TRBV4-2 and TRBJ2-6, with D possibly being TRBD2 (5 bases). Trimming took off 4 bases at V and 0 bases at J, with 13 bases between the two ends. Germline values: CDR1 LGHNA, CDR2 YNFKEQ. This CDR3 has 17 amino acids. The CDR3 sequence is CASSRTPGGSGANVLTF. Written as DNA, the CDR3 is TGTGCCAGCAGCCGAACGCCCGGAGGCTCTGGGGCCAACGTCCTGACTTTC.

The chain links TRBV30 to TRBJ1-5, with no clear D. This CDR3 is built from 13 residues. CDR1 is GTSNPN and CDR2 is SVGIG in the germline V gene (reference sequence). V dropped 3 bases and J dropped 0 bases, with 6 bases sitting between them. The CDR3 coding sequence is TGTGCCTGGAGGGCCGATAGCAATCAGCCCCAGCATTTT. It yields the protein CAWRADSNQPQHF.

The chain employs TRBV27 and TRBJ2-7, with unresolved D. Germline assignment: CDR1 MNHEY and CDR2 SMNVEV (reference sequence). Deletions cut 5 bases from V and 0 bases from J, with 2 bases between. This CDR3 spans 11 amino acids. In DNA form, the CDR3 reads TGTGCCAGCAGTCACTCCTACGAGCAGTACTTC. Translating gives CASSHSYEQYF.

This chain joins TRBV7-9 and TRBJ1-3; D may be TRBD1 (6 bases). This CDR3 contains 16 residues. Germline assignment: CDR1 SEHNR and CDR2 FQNEAQ (reference sequence). V lost 5 bases and J lost 2, with 16 bases in between. CDR3 in DNA: TGTGCCAGCAGCCCTTTCCCCAAGGGGGCTGGAAACACCATATATTTT. Amino acids: CASSPFPKGAGNTIYF. Supplemented by reference TRBV7-9 and TRBJ1-3, the full variable domain reads DTGVSQNPRHKITKRGQNVTFRCDPISEHNRLYWYRQTLGQGPEFLTYFQNEAQLEKSRLLSDRFSAERPKGSFSTLEIQRTEQGDSAMYLCASSPFPKGAGNTIYFGEGSWLTVV.

The gene calls are TRBV4-3 and TRBJ2-2, with TRBD1 as a possible D gene (5 bases). The CDR3 is 16 amino acids. V was clipped by 4 bases and J by 0 bases, with 12 bases between them. Germline-derived CDR1 and CDR2 are LGHNA and YSLEER. The CDR3 DNA follows: TGCGCCAGCAGCCGCCGACAGATCTCGAACACCGGGGAGCTGTTTTTT. Amino acid sequence: CASSRRQISNTGELFF.

Worth noting for this clone: This CDR3 is missing its conserved last phenylalanine or tryptophan, likely due to a read error. Because the CDR3's place on the DNA is in doubt, the DNA is left out and the CDR3 is given as listed by TCRdb. This chain connects TRBV27 to TRBJ2-7; whether TRBD1, the table's D call, matches the DNA was not checked. The CDR3 is 12 amino acids in total, end residues counted. Germline values: CDR1 MNHEY, CDR2 SMNVEV (reference sequence). CDR3 loop: CASSFRTGALVL.

This clone was detected a few times. The V gene is TRBV14, the J gene TRBJ2-7; D might be TRBD2 (7 bases). The CDR3 is 13 residues long. Germline lookup yields CDR1 SGHDN and CDR2 FVKESK. Trimming took 4 bases from V and 7 from J, leaving 14 bases between them. The DNA for the CDR3 is TGTGCCAGCAGCCGATACAGGGAGGGAGAGCAGTACTTC. Amino acid sequence: CASSRYREGEQYF.

This clone has more than one count but fewer than ten. The gene calls are TRBV7-8 and TRBJ1-2; tentatively, D is TRBD1 (6 bases). V gave up 1 base and J gave up 4 bases, with 16 bases separating them. CDR1 and CDR2 from the germline V gene are SGHVS and FQNEAQ. The length of the CDR3 is 16 residues. Here the CDR3 reads CASSLGGGQGIYGYTF. The DNA for the CDR3 is TGTGCCAGCAGCTTAGGAGGGGGTCAGGGTATCTATGGCTACACCTTC.

The chain joins TRBV29-1 to TRBJ1-1, with D unresolved. The CDR3 runs 12 residues. CDR1 and CDR2 (germline): SQVTM, ANQGSEA. Trimming cost V 3 bases and J 1 base, with 6 bases left between them. The CDR3 spells CSVEGRNTEAFF. CDR3 bases: TGCAGCGTTGAGGGCAGGAACACTGAAGCTTTCTTT.

The chain has TRBV19 and TRBJ2-5; D possibly corresponds to TRBD2 (6 bases). The CDR3 is 12 amino acids. CDR1 and CDR2 (germline): LNHDA, SQIVND (reference sequence). Trimming stripped 6 bases from V and 4 bases from J, with 9 bases between. The CDR3 protein is CASSTSRETQYF. Written as DNA, the CDR3 is TGTGCCAGTAGCACTAGCAGAGAGACCCAGTACTTC. The whole variable domain, filled in from reference TRBV19 and TRBJ2-5, reads DGGITQSPKYLFRKEGQNVTLSCEQNLNHDAMYWYRQDPGQGLRLIYYSQIVNDFQKGDIAEGYSVSREKKESFPLTVTSAQKNPTAFYLCASSTSRETQYFGPGTRLLVL.

The chain couples TRBV6-5 to TRBJ1-2, with D possibly TRBD1 on 6 matching bases. The CDR3 extends over 14 amino acids. Trimming left V 6 bases short and J 8 bases short, with 19 bases between. CDR1 and CDR2 from the germline V gene are MNHEY and SVGAGI. CDR3 sequence reads: CASRQGALTGGYTF. The CDR3, as DNA: TGTGCCAGCAGACAGGGCGCCTTGACGGGGGGCTACACCTTC.

The chain links TRBV10-3 to TRBJ2-7, with 9 bases lining up with TRBD1. V shed 8 bases and J 5 bases; nucleotides not matched to a gene: 10. In germline, CDR1 is ENHRY, CDR2 SYGVKD. CDR3 length: 14 residues. Here the CDR3 DNA reads TGTGCCATCGGGGGGATTGGACAGGGGAACGAGCAGTACTTC. It codes for CAIGGIGQGNEQYF.

This clone was detected once. J is TRBJ2-1 and V is TRBV30, with D perhaps matching TRBD2 (6 bases). V was pared by 4 bases and J by 9 bases, with 10 bases between. The germline CDR1 and CDR2 sequences are GTSNPN and SVGIG (reference sequence). The CDR3 runs to 11 residues. The CDR3 is CAWTGSSEQFF. As DNA, the CDR3 is TGTGCCTGGACCGGGAGTAGTGAGCAGTTCTTC.

V usage is TRBV5-8 and J usage is TRBJ1-1; no reliable D call. With 0 bases removed from V and 1 base from J, the gap between germline ends came to 10 bases. Germline CDR1 and CDR2: SGHTS and YDEGEE. This CDR3 has 15 amino acids. CDR3 region: CASSLEVRRNTEAFF. The CDR3 region has the DNA TGTGCCAGCAGCTTGGAAGTCAGAAGGAACACTGAAGCTTTCTTT.

The chain links TRBV5-1 to TRBJ2-7; D gene ambiguous. Between the trimmed V and J ends, which lost 2 bases and 6 bases, there was a span of 12 bases. CDR3 length equals 13 residues. Germline loops: CDR1 SGHRS, CDR2 YFSETQ. The CDR3, as DNA: TGCGCCAGCAGCTTACCTACGGAGCGCGAGCAGTACTTC. It encodes CASSLPTEREQYF.

About this clone itself: An end of the junction differs from the germline gene, which may be a read error. The rearrangement joins TRBV28 to TRBJ2-5; 9 nucleotides match TRBD1. TRBJ2-7 explains the end of the DNA better; the J call may be wrong. CDR1 and CDR2 (germline): MDHEN, SYDVKM. The CDR3 runs to 13 residues. The DNA for the CDR3 is TGTGCCAGCCGGACAGGGGTTTCCTTCGAGCAGTACTTC. Encoded protein: CASRTGVSFEQYF.